The 18 T cell receptor beta chains in this list originate from one sample, sequenced in a study of T cell repertoires in cytomegalovirus infection. Via MiXCR, TCRdb re-called the reads, giving one row per CDR3 protein. The table has hundreds of thousands of distinct CDR3 sequences, 24% seen once. Input material: CD8+ T cells from PBMCs. Receptors originate from a human donor in good health (CMV status not recorded). Some clones in this sample may be carry-over from other donors' samples.

This clonotype has at least ten counts. The chain carries TRBV7-6 and TRBJ2-5; D ambiguous. The V gene lost 7 bases and the J gene lost 5 bases, with 14 bases spanning the gap. The CDR3 extends over 13 amino acids. CDR1 SGHVS and CDR2 FNYEAQ come from the germline V gene. In nucleotides, the CDR3 is TGTGCCAGCATCCCGGCAGGAGATGAGACCCAGTACTTC. Translation gives CASIPAGDETQYF.

This clonotype was observed a single time. A clone one base away is much larger, so this may be a read error. The chain combines TRBV7-4 with TRBJ2-1; D is possibly TRBD1 (6 bases). This CDR3 is 15 amino acids long. CDR1 is SGHVT and CDR2 is SQSDAQ in the germline V gene. The CDR3 sequence is CTSSLSQGAYNEQFF. CDR3 nucleotides: TGTACCAGCAGCTTATCACAGGGCGCCTACAATGAGCAGTTCTTC.

This clonotype was found a few times. This chain uses TRBV4-1 with TRBJ2-7; possibly TRBD2 for D (6 bases). Deletions cut 0 bases from V and 6 bases from J, with 12 bases between. This CDR3 region has 14 residues. Germline CDR1 MGHRA, CDR2 YSYEKL. Here the CDR3 DNA reads TGCGCCAGCAGCCAAGACGCGACTAGAGGCGAGCAGTACGTC. It is translated as CASSQDATRGEQYV.

This sequence joins TRBV6-6 and TRBJ2-1; 10 bases match TRBD1. The CDR3 sequence is 15 residues long. V shed 6 bases and J 6 bases; nucleotides not matched to a gene: 8. The germline V gene has CDR1 MNHNY and CDR2 SVGAGI (reference sequence). CDR3 region: CASSPTGGELNEQFF. The CDR3 DNA is TGTGCCAGCAGCCCGACAGGGGGCGAGCTCAATGAGCAGTTCTTC.

This clonotype was seen repeatedly, ten times or more. The CDR3 reads CASSSTGWDSPLHF. Here the CDR3 DNA reads TGTGCCAGCAGCTCCACAGGGTGGGATTCACCCCTCCACTTT. The chain recombines TRBV7-2 with TRBJ1-6; TRBD1 is a possible D gene (6 bases). The V end was cut by 4 bases, the J end by 8 bases, with 12 bases between. The CDR3 is 14 residues long. Germline CDR1 is SGHTA and CDR2 is FQGNSA.

This clonotype has just a few counts. The J gene is TRBJ2-5, the V gene TRBV7-9, with TRBD2 identical over 11 bases. The CDR3 covers 16 residues. The V gene end was trimmed by 4 bases and the J gene end by 5 bases; junction bases not matched to a gene: 9. Germline V gives CDR1 SEHNR, CDR2 FQNEAQ (reference sequence). The DNA for the CDR3 is TGTGCCAGCAGCTCCCCCCTGGGACTAGCGGAGGAGACCCAGTACTTC. Amino acid sequence: CASSSPLGLAEETQYF.

This CDR3 reads CATSRLQRNYGYTF. The CDR3 DNA reads as TGTGCCACCAGCAGGCTTCAGAGAAACTATGGCTACACCTTC. The chain has TRBV15 and TRBJ1-2, with D uncertain. Germline V gene lookup returns CDR1 LNHNV and CDR2 YYDKDF (reference sequence). The CDR3 is 14 residues long. The ends were cut back, 3 bases at V and 2 bases at J, with 10 bases in the middle. Supplemented by reference TRBV15 and TRBJ1-2, the full variable domain reads DAMVIQNPRYQVTQFGKPVTLSCSQTLNHNVMYWYQQKSSQAPKLLFHYYDKDFNNEADTPDNFQSRRPNTSFCFLDIRSPGLGDTAMYLCATSRLQRNYGYTFGSGTRLTVV.

This clonotype was found a few times. V is TRBV6-1 and J is TRBJ2-3; D not resolved. Per germline, CDR1 MNHNS and CDR2 SASEGT. V shed 1 base and J shed 0 bases, with 8 bases lying between them. The length of the CDR3 is 15 residues. The chain's CDR3 is CASSEVRSSTDTQYF. CDR3 nucleotides: TGTGCCAGCAGTGAAGTCAGGTCTAGCACAGATACGCAGTATTTT.

A few counts support this clonotype. This chain uses TRBV6-6 with TRBJ2-1, with D tentatively TRBD1 (7 bases). Per germline, CDR1 MNHNY and CDR2 SVGAGI (reference sequence). This CDR3 has 15 residues. V lost 7 bases, J lost 6 bases, and 19 bases lay in between. For the CDR3, the DNA is TGTGCCAGCAATACACAGGGGAGGCCAGTCAATGAGCAGTTCTTC. Its translation: CASNTQGRPVNEQFF.

The J gene is TRBJ2-1, the V gene TRBV20-1; possibly TRBD1 for D (6 bases). In germline, CDR1 is DFQATT, CDR2 SNEGSKA (reference sequence). The germline V and J ends were trimmed by 6 bases and 3 bases, with 12 bases remaining between them. The CDR3 runs to 13 residues. In DNA, the CDR3 is TGCAGTGCAGATCAGGACAGCTACAATGAGCAGTTCTTC. Its translation is CSADQDSYNEQFF.

V is TRBV10-2 and J is TRBJ2-3; unclear D gene. The CDR3 runs to 12 residues. V was cut by 5 bases and J by 6 bases, with 9 bases left in between. CDR1 and CDR2 (germline): WSHSY, SAAADI. The CDR3 DNA reads as TGCGCCAGCAGTCCTGGGTGGGATACGCAGTATTTT. It is translated as CASSPGWDTQYF.

This CDR3 reads CASSCRVFFYGYTF. The CDR3 region has the DNA TGTGCCAGCAGTTGCAGGGTCTTCTTCTATGGCTACACCTTC. This chain uses TRBV6-2 or TRBV6-3 with TRBJ1-2; tentative D call: TRBD1 (5 bases). The CDR3 covers 14 residues. V lost 4 bases and J lost 4, with 13 bases in between. Germline lookup yields CDR1 MNHEY and CDR2 SVGEGT.

The chain employs TRBV7-8 and TRBJ2-3; D is ambiguous. The CDR3 has 18 amino acids. V lost 2 bases to trimming and J lost 2 bases, with 20 bases between them. Germline V gene data show CDR1 as SGHVS and CDR2 as FQNEAQ. The CDR3 nucleotides read TGTGCCAGCAGCTTACCACAAGGTCACCGTACGAACACAGATACGCAGTATTTT. Protein sequence: CASSLPQGHRTNTDTQYF.

The rearrangement joins TRBV7-6 to TRBJ2-1, with 11 positions matching TRBD2. CDR1 SGHVS and CDR2 FNYEAQ come from the germline V gene. The J segment lost 9 bases and the V segment lost 4 bases, leaving 20 bases of the junction unmatched. There are 19 residues in the CDR3. In DNA form, the CDR3 reads TGTGCCAGCAGCTCAATCGACTCACTAGCGGGGGACCCGTTCGGTGAGCAGTTCTTC. This translates into CASSSIDSLAGDPFGEQFF.

Many counts were recorded for this clonotype. V is TRBV7-6 and J is TRBJ2-7, with D perhaps matching TRBD2 (7 bases). Trimming removed 5 bases from V and 3 bases from J, with 17 bases in between. Germline CDR1 is SGHVS and CDR2 is FNYEAQ. This CDR3 contains 15 residues. The CDR3 region is CASSPEGGGVYEQYF. In DNA, the CDR3 is TGTGCCAGCAGCCCCGAGGGGGGGGGCGTCTACGAGCAGTACTTC. The whole variable domain, remainder taken from reference TRBV7-6 and TRBJ2-7, is GAGVSQSPRYKVTKRGQDVALRCDPISGHVSLYWYRQALGQGPEFLTYFNYEAQQDKSGLPNDRFSAERPEGSISTLTIQRTEQRDSAMYRCASSPEGGGVYEQYFGPGTRLTVT.

V usage is TRBV19 and J usage is TRBJ1-1; TRBD1 is a possible D gene (5 bases). The length of the CDR3 is 12 residues. Germline CDR1 is LNHDA and CDR2 is SQIVND (reference sequence). Between the trimmed V and J ends, which lost 7 bases and 9 bases, there was a span of 15 bases. The DNA for the CDR3 is TGTGCCAGTATCGTCGGTGGGGGGAAAGCTTTCTTT. It yields the protein CASIVGGGKAFF.

The rearrangement joins TRBV6-6 to TRBJ2-1; 12 bases are shared with TRBD2. Germline loops: CDR1 MNHNY, CDR2 SVGAGI (reference sequence). This CDR3 contains 18 residues. V lost 1 base, J lost 6 bases, and 10 bases stayed unmatched. CDR3 sequence (DNA): TGTGCCAGCAGTTACTTCCCCCGGACTAGCGGGGATCCCAATGAGCAGTTCTTC. Protein: CASSYFPRTSGDPNEQFF.

The table lists this clonotype with many counts. V is TRBV2 and J is TRBJ1-6; no clear D gene. The CDR3 sequence is 12 residues long. Trimming removed 5 bases at V and 4 bases at J, with 3 bases between. The V gene's germline CDR1 is SNHLY and CDR2 FYNNEI. CDR3 in amino acids: CASSLYNSPLHF. The DNA for the CDR3 is TGTGCCAGCAGTCTTTATAATTCACCCCTCCACTTT.